The entry that follows covers one T cell receptor beta chain sequence. Its specificity is unknown. The data stem from a study of cytomegalovirus exposure and HLA in healthy donors. Overall study findings and caveats: One variant, a missense change in DCLRE1C, was linked in a later analysis to TCR beta V- and J-gene trimming. Among CMV-associated TCR beta chains, most appeared HLA-restricted in a later analysis.

PCR involved 60 Vbeta and 13 Jbeta primers. This table comes from immunoSEQ multiplex PCR, and its TCRdb copy is limited to in-frame clones, with some not included. The table includes a few hundred thousand clones, 70% to 80% detected once. This CDR3 has 15 amino acids. The V and J ends lost 5 bases and 4 bases, in that order; junction bases with no gene match: 8. The germline gives CDR1 SGHNT, CDR2 YENEEA. The rearrangement links TRBV11-3 to TRBJ2-1, with 7 bases matching TRBD1. The TCR originated in a girl aged 2 to 10 in good health and CMV-seronegative. Source material: PBMCs. The CDR3 loop reads CASSITGTDYNEQFF. CDR3 DNA: TGTGCCAGCAGCATAACCGGGACAGATTACAATGAGCAGTTCTTC.